This entry lists 24 T cell receptor beta chains sequenced from one sample in a study of T cells in Graves' hyperthyroidism and ophthalmopathy. Amplification yielded TCR beta CDR3 regions, with RNA transcripts as the source. RT-PCR in the first round (using the HTBI primer set) targeted the TCR CDR3. TCRdb used MiXCR to reprocess the multiplex PCR reads, holding one entry per CDR3 protein. This table holds around 660,000 distinct CDR3 sequences, about 45% found once. Sequenced sample: peripheral blood or thyroid tissue (not recorded which). The source is an adult man with Graves' disease, either hyperthyroidism or ophthalmopathy (not recorded which).

This sequence joins TRBV24-1 and TRBJ1-5; D unclear. Trimming removed 9 bases at V and 2 bases at J, with 4 bases between. Germline CDR1 and CDR2: KGHDR and SFDVKD. The CDR3 has 11 amino acids. CDR3 in DNA: TGTGCCACCGTGGGCAATCAGCCCCAGCATTTT. Translated: CATVGNQPQHF.

In this sample, this clonotype turned up a few times. The chain combines TRBV19 with TRBJ2-7, with D uncertain. Trimming left V 8 bases short and J 3 bases short, with 14 bases between. This CDR3 region has 13 residues. The germline gives CDR1 LNHDA, CDR2 SQIVND (reference sequence). CDR3 residues: CASSPSVVYEQYF. Written as DNA, the CDR3 is TGTGCCAGTTCCCCCTCTGTGGTCTACGAGCAGTACTTC.

This clonotype was detected only a few times. The rearrangement links TRBV12-3 or TRBV12-4 to TRBJ2-2, with D possibly TRBD1 on 5 matching bases. This CDR3 contains 14 residues. Trimming took 6 bases from V and 0 from J, leaving 8 bases between them. The CDR3 region is CASRLTANTGELFF. The CDR3 bases are TGTGCCAGCAGATTGACAGCGAACACCGGGGAGCTGTTTTTT.

In this sample, this clonotype turned up a few times. The genes are TRBV7-2 and TRBJ2-2; D is unclear. The CDR3 has 16 residues. Trimming removed 5 bases from V and 3 bases from J, with 16 bases in between. Germline-derived CDR1 and CDR2 are SGHTA and FQGNSA. The CDR3 reads CASSRSRFPDTGELFF. The CDR3 DNA reads TGTGCCAGCAGCCGATCAAGATTCCCGGACACCGGGGAGCTGTTTTTT. Based on the CDR3 plus reference TRBV7-2 and TRBJ2-2, the full variable domain is GAGVSQSPSNKVTEKGKDVELRCDPISGHTALYWYRQSLGQGLEFLIYFQGNSAPDKSGLPSDRFSAERTGGSVSTLTIQRTQQEDSAVYLCASSRSRFPDTGELFFGEGSRLTVL.

A remark on this clonotype: Just one base apart from a much larger clone, this may be a read error. The gene calls are TRBV20-1 and TRBJ1-1; the D is unclear. CDR3 length equals 13 residues. V shed 5 bases and J shed 1 base, with 11 bases lying between them. CDR1 and CDR2 (germline): DFQATT, SNEGSKA (reference sequence). CDR3 in DNA: TGCAGTGCTCGGCCGGCAGAGAACACTGAAGCTTTCTTT. It encodes CSARPAENTEAFF.

This clonotype was detected only once. The gene calls are TRBV7-9 and TRBJ2-2, with D possibly being TRBD2 (6 bases). Trimming shortened V by 0 bases and J by 7 bases, and 6 bases separated the two germline ends. CDR3 length equals 13 residues. Germline V gene lookup returns CDR1 SEHNR and CDR2 FQNEAQ (reference sequence). The CDR3 loop is CASSLAGGGELFF. In DNA form, the CDR3 reads TGTGCCAGCAGCTTAGCGGGGGGCGGGGAGCTGTTTTTT.

The chain couples TRBV29-1 to TRBJ2-7; 8 bases are a match to TRBD2. The junction had 4 bases not matched to a gene; V was cut back by 7 bases and J by 2 bases. Germline V CDR1 and CDR2: SQVTM, ANQGSEA. This CDR3 region has 12 residues. In DNA form, the CDR3 reads TGCAGCGCAGCGGGAGCAGCCTACGAGCAGTACTTC. It specifies CSAAGAAYEQYF.

The sample holds one count of this clonotype. The chain links TRBV7-8 to TRBJ2-5; the match to TRBD2 covers 10 bases. The CDR3 consists of 17 residues. V lost 0 bases, J lost 1 base, and 5 bases stayed unmatched. Looked up from germline, CDR1 is SGHVS and CDR2 is FQNEAQ. The CDR3 DNA sequence: TGTGCCAGCAGCTTAGCGGGTAGCGGGGGGAGCCAAGAGACCCAGTACTTC. Amino acid sequence: CASSLAGSGGSQETQYF.

In regard to this clonotype: A much larger clone differs by one base, so this may be a read error. The genes are TRBV7-9 and TRBJ2-7, with a tentative D call TRBD2 (5 bases). The CDR3 totals 13 residues. In germline, CDR1 is SEHNR, CDR2 FQNEAQ (reference sequence). In DNA form, the CDR3 reads TGTGCCAGCAGTCGCGGACTGGGCTACGGGCAGTACTTC. This codes for CASSRGLGYGQYF.

The count of this clonotype is one. The J gene is TRBJ1-1, the V gene TRBV10-3; TRBD1 might be the D (5 bases). The V gene's germline CDR1 is ENHRY and CDR2 SYGVKD. The CDR3 contains 15 residues. The germline V and J ends were trimmed by 10 bases and 5 bases, with 23 bases remaining between them. The chain's CDR3 is CASGDGARGGTEAFF. The CDR3 DNA is TGTGCCAGCGGGGACGGGGCCCGAGGAGGAACTGAAGCTTTCTTT.

This clonotype was recorded a few times. The chain is built from TRBV25-1 and TRBJ2-3, with 11 bases aligning to TRBD2. V lost 6 bases to trimming and J lost 4 bases; unmatched junction nucleotides: 9. Germline V CDR1 and CDR2: MGHDK, SYGVNS. This CDR3 has 16 amino acids. The CDR3, as DNA: TGTGCCAGCAGCCGTCATAGCGGGGGGGCTGCAGATACGCAGTATTTT. It specifies CASSRHSGGAADTQYF.

Only one count was recorded for this clonotype. A much larger clone differs from this one at a single base, so this may be a read error. As DNA, the CDR3 is TGTGCCAGCAGCGAAAGACAGGGAAACCATGGCTACACCTTC. Its protein product is CASSERQGNHGYTF. The rearrangement links TRBV2 to TRBJ1-2; TRBD1 agrees at 7 bases. Germline CDR1 SNHLY, CDR2 FYNNEI. CDR3 length equals 14 residues. V dropped 6 bases and J dropped 6; count of bases not matched to a gene: 10.

This rearrangement joins TRBV6-1 to TRBJ1-6, with TRBD1 matching 8 bases. Germline lookup yields CDR1 MNHNS and CDR2 SASEGT. V trimming: 2 bases; J trimming: 6 bases; junction bases outside the gene matches: 6. The CDR3 is 16 residues long. The CDR3 is CASSERGRGLNSPLHF. The CDR3 nucleotides are TGTGCCAGCAGTGAAAGGGGCAGGGGGCTTAATTCACCCCTCCACTTT.

The chain uses TRBV20-1 and TRBJ1-4; 7 bases map to TRBD1. There are 13 residues in the CDR3. In germline, CDR1 is DFQATT, CDR2 SNEGSKA (reference sequence). With 4 bases clipped from V and 6 bases from J, the junction kept 5 bases outside the gene matches. CDR3 sequence reads: CSAKGAQDEKLFF. Written as DNA, the CDR3 is TGCAGTGCTAAGGGGGCGCAGGATGAAAAACTGTTTTTT.

This chain joins TRBV5-1 and TRBJ1-1; 10 nucleotides line up with TRBD1. CDR3 length: 14 amino acids. The germline V gene encodes CDR1 SGHRS and CDR2 YFSETQ. V dropped 3 bases and J dropped 8; count of bases not matched to a gene: 7. CDR3 DNA sequence: TGCGCCAGCAGCTATGGACAGGGGGGATCAGAAGCTTTCTTT. Its protein is CASSYGQGGSEAFF.

The V gene is TRBV24-1, the J gene TRBJ1-1; no firm D call. The CDR3 contains 12 residues. V lost 4 bases, J lost 6 bases, and 8 bases lay in between. Germline V gene lookup returns CDR1 KGHDR and CDR2 SFDVKD. CDR3 in amino acids: CATSDTGSEAFF. The CDR3 bases are TGTGCCACCAGTGACACGGGATCTGAAGCTTTCTTT.

Comment on this clonotype: The junction shows a germline mismatch at one end, possibly a read error. CDR3 sequence reads: CASSQDRGRGQPQHF. CDR3 nucleotides: TGCGCCAGCAGCCAAGACAGGGGGCGCGGGCAGCCCCAGCATTTT. The V call is TRBV7-9, the J call TRBJ1-5; 10 bases agree with TRBD1. The germline CDR1 and CDR2 sequences are SEHNR and FQNEAQ (reference sequence). The CDR3 loop spans 15 amino acids.

A note on this clonotype: Because it lacks the conserved phenylalanine or tryptophan at the end, this CDR3 is likely a read error. The rearrangement uses TRBV19 and TRBJ1-1, with D possibly matching TRBD1 (5 bases). The CDR3 covers 13 residues. The V end was cut by 10 bases, the J end by 1 base, with 13 bases between. Germline V gene sequence: CDR1 LNHDA, CDR2 SQIVND (reference sequence). CDR3 bases: TGTGCCACTCAGGGTCGGGGGAACACTGAAGCTTTCCTT. Translating it yields CATQGRGNTEAFL.

The chain links TRBV2 to TRBJ2-7; 8 nucleotides agree with TRBD2. V lost 8 bases, J lost 4 bases, and 13 bases stayed unmatched. The CDR3 consists of 15 residues. The germline V gene encodes CDR1 SNHLY and CDR2 FYNNEI. This CDR3 is CASSSGGSGAYEQYF. For the CDR3, the DNA is TGTGCCAGCTCCTCAGGTGGTAGCGGGGCGTACGAGCAGTACTTC.

In regard to this clonotype: The junction and the germline gene differ at one end; a read error may be behind it. V is TRBV7-9 and J is TRBJ2-5; TRBD1 aligns across 8 bases. Germline V gene lookup returns CDR1 SEHNR and CDR2 FQNEAQ (reference sequence). This CDR3 region has 14 residues. The CDR3 reads CASSQGQGKEAQYF. CDR3 DNA sequence: TGTGCCAGCAGCCAAGGACAGGGTAAAGAGGCCCAGTACTTC. The full variable domain, rest sourced from reference TRBV7-9 and TRBJ2-5, is DTGVSQNPRHKITKRGQNVTFRCDPISEHNRLYWYRQTLGQGPEFLTYFQNEAQLEKSRLLSDRFSAERPKGSFSTLEIQRTEQGDSAMYLCASSQGQGKEAQYFGPGTRLLVL.

This CDR3 is CASSFPGGGRSEQYF. The CDR3 nucleotides read TGTGCCAGCAGTTTCCCAGGGGGCGGGAGGTCCGAGCAGTACTTC. This chain uses TRBV6-5 with TRBJ2-7, with D perhaps matching TRBD1 or TRBD2 (8 bases each). This CDR3 region has 15 residues. Per the germline V gene, CDR1 is MNHEY and CDR2 is SVGAGI. Trimming stripped 4 bases from V and 6 bases from J, with 19 bases between.

The chain is built from TRBV12-3 or TRBV12-4 and TRBJ1-5; D unclear. There are 12 residues in the CDR3. V was pared by 6 bases and J by 9 bases, with 12 bases between. In nucleotides, the CDR3 is TGTGCCAGCAGCTTCGCCTCCCGGCCCCAGCATTTT. Translated: CASSFASRPQHF.

J is TRBJ2-7 and V is TRBV4-2; the match to TRBD1 covers 9 bases. J was trimmed by 3 bases and V by 10 bases; bases with no gene match: 13. Germline CDR1 LGHNA, CDR2 YNFKEQ. The CDR3 covers 15 residues. The CDR3 region has the DNA TGTGCCATCAGACCCTCCGGGACAGGGCGCTACGAGCAGTACTTC. It is translated as CAIRPSGTGRYEQYF.

This chain connects TRBV15 to TRBJ1-6, with a weak D call TRBD1 (6 bases). CDR3 length: 15 residues. Germline CDR1 LNHNV, CDR2 YYDKDF (reference sequence). With 0 bases removed from V and 13 bases from J, the gap between germline ends came to 16 bases. The chain's CDR3 is CATSRDAGGVSPLHF. CDR3 DNA sequence: TGTGCCACCAGCAGAGATGCCGGGGGCGTTTCGCCCCTCCACTTT.